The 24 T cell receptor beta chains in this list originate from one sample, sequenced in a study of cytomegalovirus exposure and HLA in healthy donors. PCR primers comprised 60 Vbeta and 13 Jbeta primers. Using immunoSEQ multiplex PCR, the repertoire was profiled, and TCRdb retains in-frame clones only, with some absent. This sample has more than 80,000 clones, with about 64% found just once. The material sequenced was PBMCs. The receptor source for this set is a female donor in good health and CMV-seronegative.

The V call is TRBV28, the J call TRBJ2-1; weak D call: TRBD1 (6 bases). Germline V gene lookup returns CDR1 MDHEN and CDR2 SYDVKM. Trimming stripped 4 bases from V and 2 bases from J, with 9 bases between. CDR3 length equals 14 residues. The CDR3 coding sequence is TGTGCCAGCAGTTGGGGGCAGGCCTACAATGAGCAGTTCTTC. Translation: CASSWGQAYNEQFF. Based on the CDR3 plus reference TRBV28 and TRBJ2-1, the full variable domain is DVKVTQSSRYLVKRTGEKVFLECVQDMDHENMFWYRQDPGLGLRLIYFSYDVKMKEKGDIPEGYSVSREKKERFSLILESASTNQTSMYLCASSWGQAYNEQFFGPGTRLTVL.

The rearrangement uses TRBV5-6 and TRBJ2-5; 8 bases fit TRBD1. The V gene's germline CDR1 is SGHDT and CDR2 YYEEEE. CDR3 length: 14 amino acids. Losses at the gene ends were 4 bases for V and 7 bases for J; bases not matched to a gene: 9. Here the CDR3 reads CASSVDRALGTQYF. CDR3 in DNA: TGTGCCAGCAGCGTGGACAGGGCCTTAGGGACCCAGTACTTC.

The DNA for the CDR3 is TGCGCCAGCAGCTTAGCACTAGCCGGGAATGAGCAGTTCTTC. Protein product: CASSLALAGNEQFF. This sequence joins TRBV5-1 and TRBJ2-1; tentatively, D is TRBD2 (6 bases). The V and J ends lost 2 bases and 7 bases respectively, with 13 bases between them. Germline CDR1 is SGHRS and CDR2 is YFSETQ. This CDR3 is built from 14 residues.

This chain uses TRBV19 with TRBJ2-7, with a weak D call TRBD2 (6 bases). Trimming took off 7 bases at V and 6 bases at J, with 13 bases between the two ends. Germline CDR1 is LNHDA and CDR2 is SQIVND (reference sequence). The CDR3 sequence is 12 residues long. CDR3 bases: TGTGCCAGTAAGGAGGGCTTTGGCGAGCAGTACTTC. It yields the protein CASKEGFGEQYF.

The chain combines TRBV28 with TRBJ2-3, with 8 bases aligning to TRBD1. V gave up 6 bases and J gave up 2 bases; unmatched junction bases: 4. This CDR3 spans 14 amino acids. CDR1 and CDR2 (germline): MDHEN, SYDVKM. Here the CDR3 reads CASRTGVNTDTQYF. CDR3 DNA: TGTGCCAGCAGGACAGGGGTTAACACAGATACGCAGTATTTT.

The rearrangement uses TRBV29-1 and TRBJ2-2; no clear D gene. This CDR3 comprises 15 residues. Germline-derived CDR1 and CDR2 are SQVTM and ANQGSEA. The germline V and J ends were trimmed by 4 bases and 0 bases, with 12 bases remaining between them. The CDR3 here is CSVALRRSNTGELFF. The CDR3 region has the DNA TGCAGCGTTGCTCTCCGGAGATCGAACACCGGGGAGCTGTTTTTT.

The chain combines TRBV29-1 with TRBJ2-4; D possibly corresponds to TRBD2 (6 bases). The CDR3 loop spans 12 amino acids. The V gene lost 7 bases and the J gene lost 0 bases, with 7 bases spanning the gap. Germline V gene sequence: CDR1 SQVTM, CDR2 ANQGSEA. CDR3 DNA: TGCAGCGGGGGGGTAGCCAAAAACATTCAGTACTTC. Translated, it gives CSGGVAKNIQYF.

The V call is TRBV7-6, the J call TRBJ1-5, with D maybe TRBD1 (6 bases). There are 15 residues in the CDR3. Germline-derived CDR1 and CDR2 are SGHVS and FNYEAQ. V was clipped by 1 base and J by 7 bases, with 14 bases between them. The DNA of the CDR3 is TGTGCCAGCAGCTTAGTAGCAGGGGTGGAGCAGCCCCAGCATTTT. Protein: CASSLVAGVEQPQHF.

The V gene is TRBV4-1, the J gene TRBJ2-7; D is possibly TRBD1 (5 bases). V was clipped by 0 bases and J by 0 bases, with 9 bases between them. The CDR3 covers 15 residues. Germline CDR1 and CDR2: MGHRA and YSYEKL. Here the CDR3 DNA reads TGCGCCAGCAGCCAAGAGCCCAGGGTCTCCTACGAGCAGTACTTC. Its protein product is CASSQEPRVSYEQYF.

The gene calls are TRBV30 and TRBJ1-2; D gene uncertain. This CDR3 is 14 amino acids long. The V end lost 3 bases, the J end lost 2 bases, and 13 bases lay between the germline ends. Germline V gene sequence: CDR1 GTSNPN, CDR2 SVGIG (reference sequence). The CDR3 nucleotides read TGTGCCTGGAGCACCCCACCCGGGAACTATGGCTACACCTTC. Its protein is CAWSTPPGNYGYTF.

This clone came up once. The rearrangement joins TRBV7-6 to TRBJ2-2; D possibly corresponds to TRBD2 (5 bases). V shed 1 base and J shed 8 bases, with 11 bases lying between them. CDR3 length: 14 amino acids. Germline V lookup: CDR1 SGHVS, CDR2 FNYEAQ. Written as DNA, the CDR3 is TGTGCCAGCAGCTTAGGTCAGCGGAGGGGGGAGCTGTTTTTT. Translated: CASSLGQRRGELFF.

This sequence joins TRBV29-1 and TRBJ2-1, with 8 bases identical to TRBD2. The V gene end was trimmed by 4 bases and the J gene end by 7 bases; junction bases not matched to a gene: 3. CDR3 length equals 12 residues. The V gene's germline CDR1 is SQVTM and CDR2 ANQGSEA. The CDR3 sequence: CSVGLATNEQFF. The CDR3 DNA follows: TGCAGCGTTGGACTAGCGACGAATGAGCAGTTCTTC.

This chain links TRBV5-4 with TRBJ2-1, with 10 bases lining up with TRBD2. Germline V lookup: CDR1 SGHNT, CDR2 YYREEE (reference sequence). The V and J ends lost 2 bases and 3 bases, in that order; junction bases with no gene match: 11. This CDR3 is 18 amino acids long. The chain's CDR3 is CASSFPPASGSLYNEQFF. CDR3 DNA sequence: TGTGCCAGCAGCTTTCCCCCCGCTAGCGGGAGCCTCTACAATGAGCAGTTCTTC. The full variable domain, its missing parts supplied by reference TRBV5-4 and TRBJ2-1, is ETGVTQSPTHLIKTRGQQVTLRCSSQSGHNTVSWYQQALGQGPQFIFQYYREEENGRGNFPPRFSGLQFPNYSSELNVNALELDDSALYLCASSFPPASGSLYNEQFFGPGTRLTVL.

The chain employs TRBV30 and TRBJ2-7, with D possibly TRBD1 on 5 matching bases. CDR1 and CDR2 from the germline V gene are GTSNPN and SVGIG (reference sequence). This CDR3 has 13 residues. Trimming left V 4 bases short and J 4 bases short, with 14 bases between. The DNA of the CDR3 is TGTGCCTGGAACCTGGACACCTTATACGAGCAGTACTTC. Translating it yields CAWNLDTLYEQYF.

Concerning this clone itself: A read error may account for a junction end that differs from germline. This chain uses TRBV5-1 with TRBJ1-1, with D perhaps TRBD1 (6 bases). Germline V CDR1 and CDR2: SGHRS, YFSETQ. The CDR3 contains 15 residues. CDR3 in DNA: TGCGCCAGCAGCTTGGAGGCAGGGGTGAAGACTGAAGCTTTCTTT. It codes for CASSLEAGVKTEAFF.

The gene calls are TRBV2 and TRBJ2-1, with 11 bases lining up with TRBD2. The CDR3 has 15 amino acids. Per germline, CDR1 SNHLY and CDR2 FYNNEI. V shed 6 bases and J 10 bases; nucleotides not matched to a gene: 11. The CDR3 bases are TGTGCCAGCAGGGGGACTAGCGGAATTACAATCGAGCAGTTCTTC. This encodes CASRGTSGITIEQFF.

For the CDR3, the DNA is TGCGCCAGCAGCCAAGATCTAGCGGGAGCCAACAATGAGCAGTTCTTC. This sequence encodes CASSQDLAGANNEQFF. The V gene is TRBV4-1, the J gene TRBJ2-1, with 10 positions matching TRBD2. This CDR3 is built from 16 residues. Trimming took 0 bases from V and 5 from J; bases not matched to a gene: 4. Germline values: CDR1 MGHRA, CDR2 YSYEKL.

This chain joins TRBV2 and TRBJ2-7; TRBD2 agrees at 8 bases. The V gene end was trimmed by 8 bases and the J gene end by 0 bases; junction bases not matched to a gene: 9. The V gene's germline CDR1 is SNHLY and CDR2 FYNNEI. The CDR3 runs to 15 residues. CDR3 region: CASQEALAGSYEQYF. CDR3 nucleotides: TGTGCCAGCCAGGAGGCGCTAGCGGGCTCCTACGAGCAGTACTTC. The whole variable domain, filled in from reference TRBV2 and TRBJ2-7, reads EPEVTQTPSHQVTQMGQEVILRCVPISNHLYFYWYRQILGQKVEFLVSFYNNEISEKSEIFDDQFSVERPDGSNFTLKIRSTKLEDSAMYFCASQEALAGSYEQYFGPGTRLTVT.

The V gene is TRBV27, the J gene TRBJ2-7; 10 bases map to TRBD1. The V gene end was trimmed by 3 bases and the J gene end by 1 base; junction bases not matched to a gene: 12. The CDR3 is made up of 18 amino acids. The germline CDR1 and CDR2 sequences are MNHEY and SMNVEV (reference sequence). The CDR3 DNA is TGTGCCAGCAGTTTTAGAAATGGCGGACAGGGGGTTTCCTACGAGCAGTACTTC. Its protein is CASSFRNGGQGVSYEQYF.

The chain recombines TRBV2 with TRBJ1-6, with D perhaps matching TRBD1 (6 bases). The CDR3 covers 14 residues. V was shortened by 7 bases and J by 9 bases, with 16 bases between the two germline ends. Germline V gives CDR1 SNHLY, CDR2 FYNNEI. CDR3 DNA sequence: TGTGCCAGCACGAGGTCAGGGGCCAGTTCACCCCTCCACTTT. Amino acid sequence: CASTRSGASSPLHF.

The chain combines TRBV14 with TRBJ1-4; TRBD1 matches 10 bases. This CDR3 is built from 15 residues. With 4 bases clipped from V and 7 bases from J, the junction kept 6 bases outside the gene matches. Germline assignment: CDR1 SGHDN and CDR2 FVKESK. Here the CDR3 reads CASSRTGTGAEKLFF. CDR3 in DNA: TGTGCCAGCAGCCGCACCGGGACAGGGGCTGAAAAACTGTTTTTT.

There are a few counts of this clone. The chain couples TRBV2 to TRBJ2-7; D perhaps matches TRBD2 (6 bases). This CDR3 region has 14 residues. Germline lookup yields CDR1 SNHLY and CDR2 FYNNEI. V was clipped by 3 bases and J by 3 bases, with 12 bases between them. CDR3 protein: CASSDGTHYYEQYF. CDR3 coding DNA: TGTGCCAGCAGTGACGGGACTCATTACTACGAGCAGTACTTC. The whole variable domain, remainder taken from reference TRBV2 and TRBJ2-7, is EPEVTQTPSHQVTQMGQEVILRCVPISNHLYFYWYRQILGQKVEFLVSFYNNEISEKSEIFDDQFSVERPDGSNFTLKIRSTKLEDSAMYFCASSDGTHYYEQYFGPGTRLTVT.

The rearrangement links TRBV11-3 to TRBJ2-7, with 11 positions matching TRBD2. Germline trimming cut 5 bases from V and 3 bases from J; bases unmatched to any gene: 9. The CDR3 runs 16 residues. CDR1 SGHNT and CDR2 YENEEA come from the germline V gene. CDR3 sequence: CASSPTSLAGGYEQYF. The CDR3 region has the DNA TGTGCCAGCAGCCCTACGTCCCTAGCGGGAGGCTACGAGCAGTACTTC.

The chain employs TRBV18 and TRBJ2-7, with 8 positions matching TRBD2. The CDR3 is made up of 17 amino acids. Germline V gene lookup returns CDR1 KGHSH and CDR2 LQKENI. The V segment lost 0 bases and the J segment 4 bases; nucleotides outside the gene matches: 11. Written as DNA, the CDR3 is TGTGCCAGCTCACCACCTTCCGAGAGCGGGAGTCGGTACGAGCAGTACTTC. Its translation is CASSPPSESGSRYEQYF.